This record looks at one T cell receptor (beta chain) sequence and its context. This record belongs to a study of blood T cell repertoires in COVID-19. Overall study: The United States, Italy and Spain supplied acute and convalescent COVID-19 samples. PBMCs, B-cell-depleted T cells, or T cells provided the cDNA or gDNA that made up the material.

Original methodology: Reference gene primers were amplified, and this amplification served to estimate nucleated cell counts. The protocol was immunoSEQ multiplex PCR, while the TCRdb copy is restricted to in-frame clones and leaves out a portion. V and J calls and clone size follow that table, whereas D and trimming were derived from the DNA. Of 45,000 or so clones listed, roughly nine tenths are singletons. The clonotype was recovered from a man aged 35-49 years with active COVID-19. Sequencing input: peripheral blood.

Here the CDR3 reads CASSFGEQYF. CDR3 sequence (DNA): TGCGCCAGCAGCTTCGGGGAGCAGTACTTC. The J gene is TRBJ2-7, the V gene TRBV5-1; D gene unclear. The CDR3 has 10 residues. Per the germline V gene, CDR1 is SGHRS and CDR2 is YFSETQ. V lost 2 bases and J 7 bases, leaving 4 bases between the germline ends.